This T cell receptor (beta chain) was sequenced in a study of Ad26.COV2.S vaccination and SARS-CoV-2 variants. Findings and caveats of the study: Responses of spike-specific T cells (both CD8+ and CD4+) reportedly showed substantial breadth after vaccination.

The data were produced by immunoSEQ multiplex PCR, yet TCRdb's version contains in-frame clones alone and is incomplete. The sample shows more than 150,000 clones, 87% of them seen only once. Note on this clone: Its cognate antigen is unknown.

The V and J ends lost 2 bases and 0 bases, in that order; junction bases with no gene match: 4. In germline, CDR1 is KGHSH, CDR2 LQKENI. There are 15 residues in the CDR3. The sequence was collected from a human donor who had recovered from COVID-19. The chain carries TRBV18 and TRBJ2-7, with 7 bases identical to TRBD2. Sequencing was performed on peripheral blood, taken after recovery from COVID-19. The CDR3 nucleotides are TGTGCCAGCTCACCAGGGGGGGGGAGCTCCTACGAGCAGTACTTC. Protein: CASSPGGGSSYEQYF.